Sequencing of this T cell receptor (beta chain) was carried out in a study of T cell repertoires in ileal Crohn's disease. Notes on the study in general: Mucosal expansions were suggested to be mainly CD8 T cells.

Generated by immunoSEQ multiplex PCR, the TCRdb table keeps only in-frame clones and is missing some. Of several thousand clones in the sample, around four fifths were seen once. About this clone: The antigen is unknown.

Germline V gene sequence: CDR1 MNHNY, CDR2 SVGAGI (reference sequence). There are 15 residues in the CDR3. Trimming removed 7 bases at V and 5 bases at J, with 18 bases between. This clonotype was sampled from an adult with Crohn's disease. The specimen sequenced was ileal tissue. This chain uses TRBV6-6 with TRBJ2-1; tentative D call: TRBD1 (5 bases). CDR3 DNA: TGTGCCAGCACCCAAAGGGGCAGGGTGAACAATGAGCAGTTCTTC. Translated, it gives CASTQRGRVNNEQFF.